This T cell receptor (beta chain) originates from a study of T cells after yellow fever vaccination. MiXCR, applied by TCRdb to the 5' RACE reads, yields one record per CDR3 protein. The table records 450,000 to 600,000 distinct CDR3 sequences, around 17% of them present only once. CDR3 length: 12 residues. In germline, CDR1 is KGHDR, CDR2 SFDVKD. Trimming took 2 bases from V and 5 from J, leaving 3 bases between them. This clonotype occurred a few times. The antigen remains unidentified. General study findings and limits: Of the clonotypes, a small share occurred in both CD4 and CD8 compartments.

The chain is built from TRBV24-1 and TRBJ2-1; D remains ambiguous. The origin of this receptor is a man aged 18 to 35 who received the YFV17D yellow fever vaccine. The starting material was PBMCs, obtained about 5 days after the first yellow fever vaccination. The CDR3 loop is CATSDWNNEQFF. The CDR3 nucleotides are TGTGCCACCAGTGATTGGAACAATGAGCAGTTCTTC.